This TCR beta chain was identified in a study of type 1 regulatory T cells. Whole-study context: T-allo10 is an in vitro-generated, Tr1-enriched CD4 T cell product specific for alloantigen.

This clonotype is medium-sized (0.01 to 0.1%) in the sample. The antigen is not known. T-allo10 cells from the graft donor were described as anergic, host-alloantigen-specific, and alloantigen-specific suppressors. TCRdb reprocessed the reads via MiXCR and lists one record per CDR3 protein. This sample has a few thousand distinct CDR3 sequences, with about 30% found just once. Per germline, CDR1 DFQATT and CDR2 SNEGSKA (reference sequence). V was cut by 4 bases and J by 4 bases, with 11 bases left in between. The CDR3 covers 13 residues. The chain joins TRBV20-1 to TRBJ1-5; the D is unclear. Specimen: cultured T cells, either the whole culture or a sorted T cell fraction (not recorded which). Subset here: Tr1-enriched cell product generated in vitro against host alloantigens. This TCR was recovered from a human donor in good health. The CDR3 region is CSAILTANQPQHF. Written as DNA, the CDR3 is TGCAGTGCTATCTTAACAGCGAATCAGCCCCAGCATTTT.